This T cell receptor (beta chain) was sequenced in a study of graft-versus-host responses after intestinal transplantation. With regard to this clone: Its antigen is not known.

The table came from immunoSEQ multiplex PCR; TCRdb's copy has only in-frame clones and leaves some out. The sample includes 80,000 to 100,000 clones, 75% to 95% of them seen just once. Trimming cost V 2 bases and J 6 bases; bases outside gene matches: 8. CDR3 size: 16 residues. CDR1 MGHRA and CDR2 YSYEKL come from the germline V gene. The chain combines TRBV4-1 with TRBJ2-1, with 9 nucleotides matching TRBD2. This sample comprised unstimulated CD4+ T cells sorted from spleen or lymph node cells, obtained before transplant. The receptor's source is a human donor who was the organ donor for an intestinal transplant. The CDR3 sequence: CASSQRRGGLFNEQFF. The CDR3 DNA reads as TGCGCCAGCAGCCAACGGCGGGGGGGCCTCTTCAATGAGCAGTTCTTC.